The 21 T cell receptor gamma chains below all came from one sample that was sequenced in a study of gamma-delta chains in newborns, infants, children. TCRdb made new clone calls on the reads using CATT. The table includes 530 or so gamma-chain clones, 75% to 85% detected once. Here the sequenced sample was blood, taken at baseline. All receptors come from a child who was a newborn, infant or young child, either healthy, febrile or measles-vaccinated (not recorded which). This table probably holds off-target reads from a library built for another chain.

A remark on this clone: The DNA is left out, because the CDR3 cannot be placed on it with certainty; the CDR3 is given as TCRdb lists it. The V gene is TRGV9, but the J gene lacks a call. Germline CDR1 is GITISATS and CDR2 is ISYDGTV (reference sequence). The CDR3 is 25 residues long, ends included. CDR3 in amino acids: CACDTAGGYNWDTRQMFFGTGIKLF.

For this clone: No DNA is shown, since the ends of the CDR3 on it are uncertain; the CDR3 is the one TCRdb lists. The CDR3 is CACDYWGTWDTRQMFFGTGIKLF. The J gene is uncalled and the V gene is TRGV9. The CDR3 comprises 23 residues, both ends counted. Germline CDR1 and CDR2: GITISATS and ISYDGTV (reference sequence).

This clone was seen a handful of times. No DNA is shown, since the ends of the CDR3 on it are uncertain; the CDR3 is the one TCRdb lists. The same CDR3 also results from other DNA sequences found in this sample. Here the CDR3 reads CACDTVLGDTSSWDTRQMFFGTGIKLF. V gene TRGV9 was called; the J gene was not. The CDR3 extends over 27 residues, inclusive of both ends. Germline values: CDR1 GITISATS, CDR2 ISYDGTV (reference sequence).

Concerning this clone itself: No DNA is shown, since the ends of the CDR3 on it are uncertain; the CDR3 is the one TCRdb lists. J gene calling gave no result, while the V gene is TRGV9. Including both end residues, the CDR3 is 25 amino acids long. The germline CDR1 and CDR2 sequences are GITISATS and ISYDGTV (reference sequence). The CDR3 protein is CACDVTGGSSWDTRQMFFGTGIKLF.

The J gene went uncalled, whereas the V gene is TRGV9. Looked up from germline, CDR1 is GITISATS and CDR2 is ISYDGTV (reference sequence). The CDR3 has 17 residues. The CDR3 nucleotides are TGTGCCTGTGACACCGTGGGGGAAAAGGCTTTGACAGCACAACTCTTCTTT. It codes for CACDTVGEKALTAQLFF.

In the case of this clone: Because the CDR3's place on the DNA is in doubt, the DNA is left out and the CDR3 is given as listed by TCRdb. The V gene is listed as TRGV9; no J gene was called. In germline, CDR1 is GITISATS, CDR2 ISYDGTV (reference sequence). The CDR3 adds up to 24 amino acids, both ends counted. CDR3 protein: CACDYWGSSWDTRPMFFGTGIKLF.

Notes on this clone: No DNA is shown, since the ends of the CDR3 on it are uncertain; the CDR3 is the one TCRdb lists. This chain's CDR3 is CACDSGGYESSWDTRQMFFGTGIKLF. No J gene call was made, and the V gene is TRGV9. The CDR3 spans 26 amino acids, including both terminal residues. Germline values: CDR1 GITISATS, CDR2 ISYDGTV (reference sequence).

This clone is a singleton in its sample. The DNA is omitted, as the CDR3 cannot be located on it reliably, and the CDR3 follows TCRdb's listing. The sample carries other DNA sequences with the same CDR3. The V gene corresponds to TRGV9; no J gene was called. CDR1 and CDR2 (germline): GITISATS, ISYDGTV (reference sequence). The CDR3 is 26 residues long, ends included. The CDR3 sequence is CACDTAGPFPSWDTRQMFFGTGIKLF.

In regard to this clone: It is unclear where the CDR3 begins or ends on the DNA, so no DNA is shown, and the CDR3 is as TCRdb lists it. The same CDR3 arises from other DNA sequences in this sample as well. The V segment is TRGV9, and no J call was made. Germline V lookup: CDR1 GITISATS, CDR2 ISYDGTV (reference sequence). The CDR3 length is 24 residues, termini included. The CDR3: CACDTVWGTWDTRQMFFGTGIKLF.

This clone appeared a single time. The DNA is left out, because the CDR3 cannot be placed on it with certainty; the CDR3 is given as TCRdb lists it. The V gene call is TRGV9, and the J gene call is absent. A total of 27 residues make up the CDR3, ends included. The germline V gene has CDR1 GITISATS and CDR2 ISYDGTV (reference sequence). The CDR3 loop is CACDTLGDTASTWDTRQMFFGTGIKLF.

The sample holds a few counts of this clone. The V gene was identified as TRGV9, while no J gene was called. The CDR3 is made up of 15 amino acids. Germline-derived CDR1 and CDR2 are GITISATS and ISYDGTV (reference sequence). The CDR3: CACDTLGDLTAQLFF. The CDR3, as DNA: TGTGCCTGTGACACACTGGGGGATTTGACAGCACAACTCTTCTTT.

The V gene was identified as TRGV9, while no J gene was called. The CDR3 runs 16 residues. Germline lookup yields CDR1 GITISATS and CDR2 ISYDGTV (reference sequence). This CDR3 reads CACDTLGDNSTAQLFF. CDR3 nucleotides: TGTGCCTGTGACACACTGGGGGATAATAGTACAGCACAACTCTTCTTT.

Points on this clone: It is unclear where the CDR3 begins or ends on the DNA, so no DNA is shown, and the CDR3 is as TCRdb lists it. With the J gene uncalled, the V gene is TRGV9. The CDR3 is 26 amino acids long, termini counted. Germline CDR1 GITISATS, CDR2 ISYDGTV (reference sequence). This CDR3 reads CACDTVLLGASWDTRQMFFGTGIKLF.

Notes on this clone: The DNA is omitted, as the CDR3 cannot be located on it reliably, and the CDR3 follows TCRdb's listing. The V gene was identified as TRGV9, while no J gene was called. Germline values: CDR1 GITISATS, CDR2 ISYDGTV (reference sequence). The length of the CDR3 is 27 amino acids, counting both ends. The CDR3 reads CACDTVLGDKDTWDTRQMFFGTGIKLF.

Notes on this clone: The limits of the CDR3 on the DNA are not certain, so only TCRdb's listed CDR3 is given. Distinct nucleotide sequences in the sample also encode this CDR3. No J gene was assigned, while the V gene was called as TRGV9. The germline CDR1 and CDR2 sequences are GITISATS and ISYDGTV (reference sequence). The CDR3 numbers 21 amino acids, ends counted. The CDR3 spells CACDILGDTRQMFFGTGIKLF.

Comments on this clone: It is unclear where the CDR3 begins or ends on the DNA, so no DNA is shown, and the CDR3 is as TCRdb lists it. The V gene call reads TRGV9; no J gene was called. The CDR3 has 26 residues if both end residues are counted. CDR1 and CDR2 from the germline V gene are GITISATS and ISYDGTV (reference sequence). The CDR3 region is CACDTVLGDTAWDTRQMFFGTGIKLF.

Concerning this clone itself: The limits of the CDR3 on the DNA are not certain, so only TCRdb's listed CDR3 is given. Other DNA sequences from this sample encode an identical CDR3 as well. The V gene was identified as TRGV9, while no J gene was called. The CDR3 is 26 residues long, counting both termini. The germline CDR1 and CDR2 sequences are GITISATS and ISYDGTV (reference sequence). The CDR3 here is CACDTLLGDTRWDTRQMFFGTGIKLF.

With regard to this clone: The limits of the CDR3 on the DNA are not certain, so only TCRdb's listed CDR3 is given. The V gene reported is TRGV9; the J gene is uncalled. The CDR3 comprises 25 residues, both ends counted. CDR1 GITISATS and CDR2 ISYDGTV come from the germline V gene (reference sequence). CDR3 residues: CACDTVLWDTWDTRQMCFGTGIKLF.

With respect to this clone: No DNA is shown, since the ends of the CDR3 on it are uncertain; the CDR3 is the one TCRdb lists. The V gene corresponds to TRGV9; no J gene was called. The CDR3 sequence runs 24 residues, both termini included. CDR1 and CDR2 from the germline V gene are GITISATS and ISYDGTV (reference sequence). The CDR3 loop is CACDTLLGSWDTRQMFFGTGIKLF.

This clone was observed a single time. The DNA is omitted, as the CDR3 cannot be located on it reliably, and the CDR3 follows TCRdb's listing. For the V gene the call is TRGV9; the J gene has no call. Germline V gene sequence: CDR1 GITISATS, CDR2 ISYDGTV (reference sequence). The CDR3 is 25 residues long, ends included. CDR3 sequence: CASGLLPTSSWDTRQMFFGTGIKLF.

The V gene is listed as TRGV9; no J gene was called. Germline CDR1 is GITISATS and CDR2 is ISYDGTV (reference sequence). The CDR3 covers 20 residues. The CDR3 protein is CACDTVPITGGYGMTAQLFF. The CDR3 bases are TGTGCCTGTGACACAGTTCCTATTACTGGGGGATACGGCATGACAGCACAACTCTTCTTT.